The present entry profiles one TCR beta chain with its context. This entry belongs to a study of blood T cells in healthy people across ages. A J-beta primer mix and a sample-barcoded 5' primer were used in a second PCR of about 6 to 12 cycles. A single record per CDR3 protein comes from TCRdb applying MiXCR to the 5' RACE reads. The profile shows roughly 930,000 distinct CDR3 sequences, roughly 50% of them singletons. Germline CDR1 is SGDLS and CDR2 is YYNGEE. The CDR3 length is 12 residues. The V and J ends lost 3 bases and 11 bases respectively, with 14 bases between them. The sequence derives from a man aged 25 to 40 in good health. The sequenced sample was blood. This chain uses TRBV9 with TRBJ2-5, with D unclear. The CDR3 region is CASSAPQVEQYF. The CDR3, as DNA: TGTGCCAGCAGCGCACCCCAGGTTGAGCAGTACTTC.